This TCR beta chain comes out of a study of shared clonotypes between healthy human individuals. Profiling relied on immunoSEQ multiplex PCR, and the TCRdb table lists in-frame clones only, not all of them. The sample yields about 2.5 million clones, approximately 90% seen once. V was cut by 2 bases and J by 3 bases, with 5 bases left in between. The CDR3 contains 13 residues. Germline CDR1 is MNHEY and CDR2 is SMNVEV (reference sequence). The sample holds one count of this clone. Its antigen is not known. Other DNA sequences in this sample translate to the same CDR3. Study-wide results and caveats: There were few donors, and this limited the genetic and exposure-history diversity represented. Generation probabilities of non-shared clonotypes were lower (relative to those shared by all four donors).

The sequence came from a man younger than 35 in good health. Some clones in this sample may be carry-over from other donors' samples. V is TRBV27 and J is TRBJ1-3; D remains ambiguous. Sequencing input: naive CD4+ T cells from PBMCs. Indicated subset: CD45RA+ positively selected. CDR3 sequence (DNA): TGTGCCAGCAGTTTACGCCGTGGAAACACCATATATTTT. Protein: CASSLRRGNTIYF.